These 17 T cell receptor beta chains came from one sample sequenced in a study of blood T cell repertoires in COVID-19. The protocol was immunoSEQ multiplex PCR, while the TCRdb copy is restricted to in-frame clones and leaves out a portion. The table records 300,000 to 400,000 clones, 70% to 90% of them present only once. Sequencing used PBMCs or T cells enriched from blood (not recorded which). These receptors were collected from a woman in her 30s with acute COVID-19.

The V call is TRBV4-3, the J call TRBJ1-2, with a tentative D call TRBD1 (6 bases). V lost 4 bases to trimming and J lost 2 bases, with 23 bases between them. Germline loops: CDR1 LGHNA, CDR2 YSLEER. This CDR3 spans 18 amino acids. CDR3 residues: CASSRSVGAGRGNYGYTF. The CDR3 DNA follows: TGCGCCAGCAGCCGCTCTGTGGGGGCAGGCAGGGGAAACTATGGCTACACCTTC.

This chain joins TRBV5-1 and TRBJ1-1, with 8 bases fitting TRBD1. The CDR3 sequence is 14 residues long. V trimming: 4 bases; J trimming: 4 bases; junction bases outside the gene matches: 6. Germline values: CDR1 SGHRS, CDR2 YFSETQ. CDR3 sequence: CASSPQGGGTEAFF. The CDR3 DNA is TGCGCCAGCAGCCCACAGGGGGGGGGCACTGAAGCTTTCTTT.

The chain employs TRBV15 and TRBJ2-7, with unresolved D. The germline CDR1 and CDR2 sequences are LNHNV and YYDKDF (reference sequence). Trimming cost V 0 bases and J 2 bases, with 17 bases left between them. The CDR3 is made up of 17 amino acids. CDR3 amino acids: CATSRDPLHRETYEQYF. In DNA, the CDR3 is TGTGCCACCAGCAGAGACCCCCTCCACAGAGAAACCTACGAGCAGTACTTC. The complete variable domain, with remaining parts taken from reference TRBV15 and TRBJ2-7, reads DAMVIQNPRYQVTQFGKPVTLSCSQTLNHNVMYWYQQKSSQAPKLLFHYYDKDFNNEADTPDNFQSRRPNTSFCFLDIRSPGLGDTAMYLCATSRDPLHRETYEQYFGPGTRLTVT.

The chain links TRBV5-6 to TRBJ2-7; 8 bases agree with TRBD1. This CDR3 has 17 amino acids. J lost 1 base, V lost 3 bases, and 12 bases had no gene match. CDR1 SGHDT and CDR2 YYEEEE come from the germline V gene. CDR3 nucleotide sequence: TGTGCCAGCAGCTGGAACCGAGGACAGGGCAGATCCTACGAGCAGTACTTC. Encoded protein: CASSWNRGQGRSYEQYF.

Note on this clone: The junction does not match germline at one end; this may be a read error. The chain carries TRBV3-1 (or the pseudogene TRBV3-2) and TRBJ2-7, with 8 nucleotides matching TRBD1. The CDR3 runs 13 residues. CDR1 LGHDT and CDR2 YNNKEL come from the germline V gene (reference sequence). Here the CDR3 reads CASGGQGIPRQDF. The CDR3 DNA follows: TGTGCCAGCGGAGGACAGGGCATTCCTCGGCAGGACTTC.

V usage is TRBV21-1 and J usage is TRBJ2-7; TRBD1 is the table's D call and was not checked against the DNA. TRBV21-1 represents a pseudogene. There are 19 residues in the CDR3. Here the CDR3 reads CASSKAPGWSKTGTYEQYF. The CDR3, as DNA: TGTGCCAGCAGCAAAGCCCCGGGATGGAGTAAGACAGGGACCTACGAGCAGTACTTC.

The chain links TRBV7-6 to TRBJ1-2; perhaps TRBD1 as D (5 bases). V lost 1 base to trimming and J lost 0 bases, with 9 bases between them. From germline, CDR1 is SGHVS and CDR2 FNYEAQ. The CDR3 runs to 15 residues. CDR3 nucleotides: TGTGCCAGCAGCTTAGAGGAGGGGCCTAACTATGGCTACACCTTC. Translated, it gives CASSLEEGPNYGYTF.

The rearrangement links TRBV19 to TRBJ2-7; 9 positions agree with TRBD1. The trim removed 5 bases at V and 0 bases at J, leaving 5 bases unmatched. The CDR3 runs 15 residues. Germline loops: CDR1 LNHDA, CDR2 SQIVND (reference sequence). The CDR3 reads CASSVGTGPSYEQYF. The CDR3 coding sequence is TGTGCCAGTAGTGTAGGGACAGGGCCCTCCTACGAGCAGTACTTC.

This chain joins TRBV11-2 and TRBJ1-6; the D gene is possibly TRBD1 (5 bases). This CDR3 region has 14 residues. Germline CDR1 and CDR2: SGHAT and FQNNGV. V lost 3 bases to trimming and J lost 7 bases, with 10 bases between them. DNA of the CDR3: TGTGCCAGCAGCTTTGGGGGAGGCAATTCACCCCTCCACTTT. The encoded protein is CASSFGGGNSPLHF.

The rearrangement links TRBV7-2 to TRBJ1-5, with D hard to call. Germline V lookup: CDR1 SGHTA, CDR2 FQGNSA. Trimming took off 5 bases at V and 0 bases at J, with 8 bases between the two ends. This CDR3 has 14 amino acids. This CDR3 reads CASSPQFSNQPQHF. CDR3 nucleotides: TGTGCCAGCAGCCCACAGTTTAGCAATCAGCCCCAGCATTTT.

The chain couples TRBV24-1 to TRBJ2-4, with 9 bases aligning to TRBD2. Germline V gives CDR1 KGHDR, CDR2 SFDVKD. This CDR3 region has 15 residues. V shed 2 bases, J shed 9 bases, and the junction held 7 bases outside the gene matches. The CDR3 DNA sequence: TGTGCCACCAGTGATTCCCATCTAGCGGGGTCCATTCAGTACTTC. Amino acids: CATSDSHLAGSIQYF.

The rearrangement uses TRBV19 and TRBJ2-7, with a tentative D call TRBD2 (6 bases). This CDR3 is built from 14 residues. The germline gives CDR1 LNHDA, CDR2 SQIVND (reference sequence). The V end lost 4 bases, the J end lost 3 bases, and 13 bases lay between the germline ends. CDR3 loop: CASSKGLFGYEQYF. The CDR3 nucleotides are TGTGCCAGTAGTAAGGGACTCTTTGGCTACGAGCAGTACTTC.

The genes are TRBV5-5 and TRBJ1-2; 8 bases are shared with TRBD1. V lost 1 base and J lost 0; bases outside the gene matches: 2. In germline, CDR1 is SGHKS, CDR2 YYEKEE (reference sequence). The CDR3 runs to 15 residues. This CDR3 reads CASSLWTGSNYGYTF. Written as DNA, the CDR3 is TGTGCCAGCAGCTTGTGGACAGGGTCTAACTATGGCTACACCTTC.

The V call is TRBV18, the J call TRBJ1-6; 7 bases are a match to TRBD1. The length of the CDR3 is 15 residues. Trimming removed 2 bases from V and 6 bases from J; junction bases left unmatched: 4. Germline CDR1 KGHSH, CDR2 LQKENI. CDR3 sequence: CASSPETGFNSPLHF. The CDR3 DNA is TGTGCCAGCTCACCAGAGACAGGGTTTAATTCACCCCTCCACTTT.

V gene TRBV18 combines with J gene TRBJ2-2; TRBD1 matches 8 bases. This CDR3 comprises 18 residues. Germline values: CDR1 KGHSH, CDR2 LQKENI. V shed 2 bases, J shed 4 bases, and the junction held 12 bases outside the gene matches. The CDR3 sequence: CASSPKGQGYFSTGELFF. The CDR3 DNA follows: TGTGCCAGCTCACCAAAAGGACAGGGATATTTCTCCACCGGGGAGCTGTTTTTT.

The chain carries TRBV27 and TRBJ1-1, with a weak D call TRBD1 (6 bases). Trimming removed 4 bases from V and 1 base from J, with 10 bases in between. Germline values: CDR1 MNHEY, CDR2 SMNVEV (reference sequence). The CDR3 is 14 amino acids. CDR3 coding DNA: TGTGCCAGCAGTTCCCAGGGGTGGAACACTGAAGCTTTCTTT. The encoded protein is CASSSQGWNTEAFF.

The V call is TRBV4-1, the J call TRBJ2-2, with D possibly being TRBD1 (6 bases). There are 16 residues in the CDR3. The V gene's germline CDR1 is MGHRA and CDR2 YSYEKL. Trimming took off 1 base at V and 7 bases at J, with 16 bases between the two ends. CDR3 amino acids: CASSQVPVGRGGELFF. CDR3 nucleotides: TGCGCCAGCAGCCAAGTGCCAGTAGGCAGGGGCGGGGAGCTGTTTTTT.